The rows below give T cell receptor beta chains drawn from one sample of a study of early T cells in non-severe SARS-CoV-2 infection. TCRdb reprocessed the 5' RACE reads via MiXCR and lists one record per CDR3 protein. The sample shows around 83,000 distinct CDR3 sequences, about 10% of them seen only once. The specimen was whole blood, collected at baseline. These receptors came from an adult who was a healthcare worker with PCR-confirmed SARS-CoV-2 infection or an uninfected control (not recorded which). Both conserved end residues are part of each CDR3. Fields, in order: J gene, V gene, D gene, clone size, CDR3 protein, CDR3 DNA. The D gene is left open where the match is weak. For some rows the clone size is stated as once, few or many, or as a class when expanded; others skip it.

j_call: TRBJ2-1
v_call: TRBV19
d_call: TRBD2
clone_size: many
cdr3_aa: CASKAGVFYNEQFF
cdr3_nt: TGTGCCAGTAAGGCGGGAGTGTTCTACAATGAGCAGTTCTTC

j_call: TRBJ2-2
v_call: TRBV6-5
d_call: .
clone_size: .
cdr3_aa: CASRLGIDRELFF
cdr3_nt: TGTGCCAGCCGACTAGGGATAGATAGGGAGCTGTTTTTT

j_call: TRBJ1-6
v_call: TRBV2
d_call: .
clone_size: few
cdr3_aa: CASSASGPGANSPLHF
cdr3_nt: TGTGCCAGCAGTGCCTCTGGACCGGGAGCGAATTCACCCCTCCACTTT

j_call: TRBJ2-3
v_call: TRBV28
d_call: .
clone_size: .
cdr3_aa: CASSAGSLQRDTQYF
cdr3_nt: TGTGCCAGCAGTGCCGGGAGCCTTCAGAGGGATACGCAGTATTTT

j_call: TRBJ1-5
v_call: TRBV28
d_call: TRBD1
clone_size: many
cdr3_aa: CASADRGHGQPQHF
cdr3_nt: TGTGCCAGCGCGGACAGGGGGCACGGTCAGCCCCAGCATTTT

j_call: TRBJ2-7
v_call: TRBV15
d_call: TRBD2
clone_size: few
cdr3_aa: CATSPGLEGEQYF
cdr3_nt: TGTGCCACCAGTCCGGGACTAGAGGGCGAGCAGTACTTC

j_call: TRBJ2-3
v_call: TRBV7-3
d_call: TRBD2
clone_size: few
cdr3_aa: CASSPPLAAHFDTQYF
cdr3_nt: TGTGCCAGCAGCCCCCCCCTAGCGGCCCACTTCGATACGCAGTATTTT

j_call: TRBJ2-3
v_call: TRBV20-1
d_call: TRBD1
clone_size: .
cdr3_aa: CSVKQGARGTDTQYF
cdr3_nt: TGCAGTGTTAAGCAGGGGGCGAGGGGCACAGATACGCAGTATTTT

j_call: TRBJ2-3
v_call: TRBV28
d_call: .
clone_size: few
cdr3_aa: CASSSPLLARTQYF
cdr3_nt: TGTGCCAGCAGTTCTCCCCTGTTAGCACGAACGCAGTATTTT

j_call: TRBJ2-1
v_call: TRBV27
d_call: .
clone_size: many
cdr3_aa: CASSLIVGHEQFF
cdr3_nt: TGTGCCAGCAGTTTAATTGTCGGCCATGAGCAGTTCTTC

j_call: TRBJ2-7
v_call: TRBV19
d_call: TRBD2
clone_size: .
cdr3_aa: CASSPLAGGGYEQYF
cdr3_nt: TGTGCCAGTAGTCCCCTAGCGGGAGGCGGTTACGAGCAGTACTTC

j_call: TRBJ2-7
v_call: TRBV9
d_call: .
clone_size: many
cdr3_aa: CASSVDASDAYEQYF
cdr3_nt: TGTGCCAGCAGCGTAGATGCTAGCGATGCCTACGAGCAGTACTTC

j_call: TRBJ2-1
v_call: TRBV28
d_call: .
clone_size: few
cdr3_aa: CAGSLVFGRYNEQFF
cdr3_nt: TGTGCCGGCAGCCTCGTCTTCGGCAGGTACAATGAGCAGTTCTTC

j_call: TRBJ2-1
v_call: TRBV11-2
d_call: .
clone_size: many
cdr3_aa: CASTLPSDEQFF
cdr3_nt: TGTGCCAGCACCCTCCCTAGCGATGAGCAGTTCTTC

j_call: TRBJ2-3
v_call: TRBV21-1
d_call: .
clone_size: many
cdr3_aa: CASSPNVDTQYF
cdr3_nt: TGTGCCAGCAGCCCCAATGTAGATACGCAGTATTTT

j_call: TRBJ2-7
v_call: TRBV28
d_call: TRBD2
clone_size: .
cdr3_aa: CASGKGLAGVYEQYF
cdr3_nt: TGTGCCAGCGGAAAAGGACTAGCGGGAGTTTACGAGCAGTACTTC

j_call: TRBJ1-2
v_call: TRBV7-2
d_call: .
clone_size: few
cdr3_aa: CASSSTRNNYGYTF
cdr3_nt: TGTGCCAGCAGCTCCACCAGGAACAACTATGGCTACACCTTC

j_call: TRBJ2-1
v_call: TRBV11-2
d_call: TRBD2
clone_size: .
cdr3_aa: CASSPVRTSGRNEQFF
cdr3_nt: TGTGCCAGCAGCCCCGTCCGGACTAGCGGGAGAAATGAGCAGTTCTTC

j_call: TRBJ2-5
v_call: TRBV7-2
d_call: TRBD2
clone_size: .
cdr3_aa: CASSPNRGLATKETQYF
cdr3_nt: TGTGCCAGCAGCCCTAACCGGGGACTAGCTACGAAAGAGACCCAGTACTTC

j_call: TRBJ2-7
v_call: TRBV20-1
d_call: .
clone_size: many
cdr3_aa: CSARDQISPIYEQYF
cdr3_nt: TGCAGTGCTAGAGATCAAATTAGTCCAATCTACGAGCAGTACTTC

j_call: TRBJ2-1
v_call: TRBV5-1
d_call: .
clone_size: .
cdr3_aa: CASSSPGTGYNEQFF
cdr3_nt: TGCGCCAGCAGCTCTCCGGGGACCGGTTACAATGAGCAGTTCTTC

j_call: TRBJ1-1
v_call: TRBV28
d_call: .
clone_size: few
cdr3_aa: CASSFPPAGAQGVNTEAFF
cdr3_nt: TGTGCCAGCAGTTTCCCTCCAGCGGGGGCACAGGGAGTGAACACTGAAGCTTTCTTT